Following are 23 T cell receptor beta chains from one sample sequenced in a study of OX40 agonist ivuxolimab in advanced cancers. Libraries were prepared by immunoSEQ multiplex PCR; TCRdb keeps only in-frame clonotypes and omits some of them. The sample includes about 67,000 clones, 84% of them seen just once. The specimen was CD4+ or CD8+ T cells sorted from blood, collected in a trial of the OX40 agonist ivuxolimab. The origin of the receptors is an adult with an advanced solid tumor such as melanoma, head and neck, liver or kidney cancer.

The CDR3 DNA sequence: TGTGCCAGCAGCTTAGCGGCCAGCCCCACAACTTCCAAAAACATTCAGTACTTC. This gives the protein CASSLAASPTTSKNIQYF. The chain links TRBV7-8 to TRBJ2-4, with unresolved D. The CDR3 is 18 amino acids. CDR1 and CDR2 from the germline V gene are SGHVS and FQNEAQ. V lost 0 bases and J lost 2, with 17 bases in between.

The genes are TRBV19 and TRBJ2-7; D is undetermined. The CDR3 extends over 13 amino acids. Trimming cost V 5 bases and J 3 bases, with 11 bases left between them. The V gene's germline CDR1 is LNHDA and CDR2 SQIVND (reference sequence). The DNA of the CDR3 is TGTGCCAGTAGTTTCGGTCTGGACTACGAGCAGTACTTC. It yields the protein CASSFGLDYEQYF.

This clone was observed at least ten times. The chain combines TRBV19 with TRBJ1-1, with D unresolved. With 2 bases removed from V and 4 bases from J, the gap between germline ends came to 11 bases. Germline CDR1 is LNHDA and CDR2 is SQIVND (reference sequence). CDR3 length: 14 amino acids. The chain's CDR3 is CASSITWQSTEAFF. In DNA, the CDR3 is TGTGCCAGTAGTATAACCTGGCAGAGCACTGAAGCTTTCTTT.

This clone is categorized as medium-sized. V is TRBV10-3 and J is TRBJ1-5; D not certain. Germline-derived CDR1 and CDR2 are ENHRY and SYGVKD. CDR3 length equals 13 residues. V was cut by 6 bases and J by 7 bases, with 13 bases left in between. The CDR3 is CAIRAEIGQPQHF. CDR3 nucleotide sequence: TGTGCCATCAGAGCGGAGATCGGACAGCCCCAGCATTTT.

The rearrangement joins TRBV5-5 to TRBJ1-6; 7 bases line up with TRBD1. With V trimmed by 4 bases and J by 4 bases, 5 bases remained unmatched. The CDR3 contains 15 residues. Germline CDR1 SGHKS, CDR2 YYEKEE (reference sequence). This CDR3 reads CASSLEGQYNSPLHF. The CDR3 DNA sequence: TGTGCCAGCAGCCTCGAGGGACAGTATAATTCACCCCTCCACTTT.

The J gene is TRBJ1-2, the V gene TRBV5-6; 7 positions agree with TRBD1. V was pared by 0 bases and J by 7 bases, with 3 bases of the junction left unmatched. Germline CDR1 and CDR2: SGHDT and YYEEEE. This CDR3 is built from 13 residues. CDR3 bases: TGTGCCAGCAGCTTGGGACAGGGCCGTGGCTACACCTTC. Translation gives CASSLGQGRGYTF.

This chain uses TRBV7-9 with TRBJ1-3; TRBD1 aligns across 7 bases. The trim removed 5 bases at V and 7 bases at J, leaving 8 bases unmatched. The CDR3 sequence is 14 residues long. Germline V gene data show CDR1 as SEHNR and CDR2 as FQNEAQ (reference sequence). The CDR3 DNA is TGTGCCAGCAGCAACAACAGGGGAGGGAACACCATATATTTT. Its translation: CASSNNRGGNTIYF.

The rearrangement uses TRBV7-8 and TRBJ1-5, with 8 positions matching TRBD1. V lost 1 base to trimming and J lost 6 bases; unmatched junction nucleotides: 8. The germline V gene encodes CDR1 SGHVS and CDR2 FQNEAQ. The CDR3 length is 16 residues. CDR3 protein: CASSLVGGRGRQPQHF. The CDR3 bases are TGTGCCAGCAGCTTAGTTGGGGGCAGGGGGCGTCAGCCCCAGCATTTT.

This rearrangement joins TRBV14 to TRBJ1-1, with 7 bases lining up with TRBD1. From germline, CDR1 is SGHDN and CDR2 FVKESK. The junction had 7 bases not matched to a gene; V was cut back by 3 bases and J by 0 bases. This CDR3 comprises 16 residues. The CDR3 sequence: CASSHNRGQLNTEAFF. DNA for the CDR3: TGTGCCAGCAGCCACAATCGGGGACAGCTGAACACTGAAGCTTTCTTT.

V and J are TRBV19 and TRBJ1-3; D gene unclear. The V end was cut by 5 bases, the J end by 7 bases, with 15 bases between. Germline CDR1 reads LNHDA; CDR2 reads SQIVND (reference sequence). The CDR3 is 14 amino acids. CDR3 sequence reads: CASSAQLNGNTIYF. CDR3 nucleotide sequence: TGTGCCAGTAGTGCACAGCTGAATGGTAACACCATATATTTT.

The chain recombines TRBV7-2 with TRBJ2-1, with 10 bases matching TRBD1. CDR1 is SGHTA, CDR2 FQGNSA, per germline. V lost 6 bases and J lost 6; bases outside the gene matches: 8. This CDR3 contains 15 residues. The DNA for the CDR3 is TGTGCCAGCAGTCGGGACAGGGGAGTAGGCAATGAGCAGTTCTTC. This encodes CASSRDRGVGNEQFF.

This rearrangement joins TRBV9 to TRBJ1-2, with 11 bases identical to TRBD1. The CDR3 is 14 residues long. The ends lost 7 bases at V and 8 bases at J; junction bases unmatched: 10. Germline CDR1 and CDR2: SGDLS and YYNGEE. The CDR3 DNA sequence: TGTGCCAGCGGACAGGGGGCGCGTCTAACAGGCTACACCTTC. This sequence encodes CASGQGARLTGYTF.

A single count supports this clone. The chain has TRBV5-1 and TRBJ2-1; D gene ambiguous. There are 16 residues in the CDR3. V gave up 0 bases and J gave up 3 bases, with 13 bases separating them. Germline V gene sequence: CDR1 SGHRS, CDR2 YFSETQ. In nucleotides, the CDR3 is TGCGCCAGCAGCTTGGCGATGACTCCCGGCTACAATGAGCAGTTCTTC. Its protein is CASSLAMTPGYNEQFF.

CDR3 loop: CASSPRAGLETQYF. CDR3 in DNA: TGTGCCAGCAGCCCACGGGCGGGTTTAGAGACCCAGTACTTC. The chain uses TRBV7-3 and TRBJ2-5; possibly TRBD2 for D (5 bases). The CDR3 length is 14 residues. The V end was cut by 5 bases, the J end by 4 bases, with 14 bases between. Germline CDR1 reads SGHTA; CDR2 reads FQGTGA.

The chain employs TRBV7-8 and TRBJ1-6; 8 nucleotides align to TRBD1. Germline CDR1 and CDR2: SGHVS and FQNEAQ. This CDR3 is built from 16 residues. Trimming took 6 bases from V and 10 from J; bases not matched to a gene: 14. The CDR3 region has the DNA TGTGCCAGCAGTCAACGGACAGGGAGGAATTGGTCACCCCTCCACTTT. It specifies CASSQRTGRNWSPLHF.

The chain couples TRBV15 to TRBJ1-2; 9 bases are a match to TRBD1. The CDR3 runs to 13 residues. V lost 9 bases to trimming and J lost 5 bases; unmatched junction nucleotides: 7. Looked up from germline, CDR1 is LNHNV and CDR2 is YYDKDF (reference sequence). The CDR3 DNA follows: TGTGCCACGAACCAGGGACAGGGATATGGCTACACCTTC. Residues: CATNQGQGYGYTF.

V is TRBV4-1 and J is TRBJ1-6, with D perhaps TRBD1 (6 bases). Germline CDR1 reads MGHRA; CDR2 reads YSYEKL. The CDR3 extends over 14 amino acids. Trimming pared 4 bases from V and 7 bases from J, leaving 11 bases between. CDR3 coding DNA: TGCGCCAGCAGCCTCCGTGGACAGAATTCACCCCTCCACTTT. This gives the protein CASSLRGQNSPLHF.

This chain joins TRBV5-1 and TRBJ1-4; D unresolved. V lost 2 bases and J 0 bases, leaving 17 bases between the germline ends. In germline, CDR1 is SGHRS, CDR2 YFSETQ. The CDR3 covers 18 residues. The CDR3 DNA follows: TGCGCCAGCAGCTTATACGGCAGTCCAAGTGCAACTAATGAAAAACTGTTTTTT. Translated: CASSLYGSPSATNEKLFF.

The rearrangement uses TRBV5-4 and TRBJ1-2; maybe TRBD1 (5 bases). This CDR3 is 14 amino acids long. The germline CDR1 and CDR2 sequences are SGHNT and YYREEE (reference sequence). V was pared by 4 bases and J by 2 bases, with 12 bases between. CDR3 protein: CASSVGGENYGYTF. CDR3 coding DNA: TGTGCCAGCAGCGTTGGGGGGGAGAACTATGGCTACACCTTC.

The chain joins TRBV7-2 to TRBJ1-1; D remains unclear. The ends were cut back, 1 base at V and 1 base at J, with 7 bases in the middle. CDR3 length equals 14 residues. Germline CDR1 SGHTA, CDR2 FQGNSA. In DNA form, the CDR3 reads TGTGCCAGCAGCTTAGTTGCGGGGAACACTGAAGCTTTCTTT. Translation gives CASSLVAGNTEAFF. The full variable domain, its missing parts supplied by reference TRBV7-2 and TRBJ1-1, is GAGVSQSPSNKVTEKGKDVELRCDPISGHTALYWYRQSLGQGLEFLIYFQGNSAPDKSGLPSDRFSAERTGGSVSTLTIQRTQQEDSAVYLCASSLVAGNTEAFFGQGTRLTVV.

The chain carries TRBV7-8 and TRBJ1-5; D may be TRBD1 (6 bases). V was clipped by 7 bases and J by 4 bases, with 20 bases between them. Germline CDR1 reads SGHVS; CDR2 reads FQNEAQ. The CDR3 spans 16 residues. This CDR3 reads CASTSPGGAGNQPQHF. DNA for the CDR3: TGTGCCAGCACCTCCCCGGGGGGCGCGGGGAATCAGCCCCAGCATTTT.

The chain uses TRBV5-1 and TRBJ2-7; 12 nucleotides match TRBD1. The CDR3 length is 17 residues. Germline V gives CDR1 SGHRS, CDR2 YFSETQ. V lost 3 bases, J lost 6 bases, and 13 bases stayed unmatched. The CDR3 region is CASSSLGDRGPLGEQYF. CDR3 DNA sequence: TGCGCCAGCAGCTCATTGGGGGACAGGGGGCCCCTTGGCGAGCAGTACTTC. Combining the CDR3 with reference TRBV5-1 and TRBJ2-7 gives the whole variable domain KAGVTQTPRYLIKTRGQQVTLSCSPISGHRSVSWYQQTPGQGLQFLFEYFSETQRNKGNFPGRFSGRQFSNSRSEMNVSTLELGDSALYLCASSSLGDRGPLGEQYFGPGTRLTVT.

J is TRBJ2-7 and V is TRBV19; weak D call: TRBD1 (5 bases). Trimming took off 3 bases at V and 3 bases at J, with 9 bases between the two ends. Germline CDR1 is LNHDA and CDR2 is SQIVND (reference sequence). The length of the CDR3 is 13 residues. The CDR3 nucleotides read TGTGCCAGTAGTATGAATAGGGGCTACGAGCAGTACTTC. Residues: CASSMNRGYEQYF.